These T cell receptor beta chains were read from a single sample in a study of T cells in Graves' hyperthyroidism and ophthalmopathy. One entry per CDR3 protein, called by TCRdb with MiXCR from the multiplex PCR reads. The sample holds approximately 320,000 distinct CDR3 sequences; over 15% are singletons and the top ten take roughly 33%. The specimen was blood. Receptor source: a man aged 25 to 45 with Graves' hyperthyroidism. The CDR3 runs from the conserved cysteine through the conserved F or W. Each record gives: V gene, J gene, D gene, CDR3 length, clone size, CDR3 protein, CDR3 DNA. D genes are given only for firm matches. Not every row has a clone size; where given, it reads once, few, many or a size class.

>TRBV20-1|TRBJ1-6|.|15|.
CSAPGRGTNNSPLHF
TGCAGTGCTCCGGGGAGGGGAACGAACAATTCACCCCTCCACTTT
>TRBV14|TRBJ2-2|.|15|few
CASSQDSQAEGELFF
TGTGCCAGCAGCCAAGATAGTCAAGCGGAAGGGGAGCTGTTTTTT
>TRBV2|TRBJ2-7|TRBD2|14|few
CASKRLAGECEQYF
TGTGCCAGCAAAAGACTAGCGGGAGAGTGCGAGCAGTACTTC
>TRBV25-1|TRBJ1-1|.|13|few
CASSDRNPTEAFF
TGTGCCAGCAGTGACAGAAACCCCACTGAAGCTTTCTTT
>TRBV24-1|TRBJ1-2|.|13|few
CATSERESYGYTF
TGTGCCACCAGTGAACGGGAATCCTATGGCTACACCTTC
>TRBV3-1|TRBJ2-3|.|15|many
CASSQRGLGTDTQYF
TGTGCCAGCAGCCAAAGGGGACTCGGGACAGATACGCAGTATTTT
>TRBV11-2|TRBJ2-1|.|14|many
CASSQPRAYNEQFF
TGTGCCAGCAGCCAGCCAAGGGCCTACAATGAGCAGTTCTTC
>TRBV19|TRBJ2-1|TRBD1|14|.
CASSMRQGLDEQFF
TGTGCCAGTAGTATGAGACAGGGGTTGGATGAGCAGTTCTTC
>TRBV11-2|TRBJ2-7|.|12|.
CASGEGTYEQYF
TGTGCCAGCGGGGAAGGGACCTACGAGCAGTACTTC
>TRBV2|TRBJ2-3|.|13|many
CASSGPVPDTQYF
TGTGCCAGCAGTGGGCCGGTTCCAGATACGCAGTATTTT
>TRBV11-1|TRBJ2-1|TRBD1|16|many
CASSRGEGQGYNEQFF
TGTGCCAGCAGTCGCGGCGAGGGACAGGGATACAATGAGCAGTTCTTC
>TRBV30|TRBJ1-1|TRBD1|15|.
CAWSVPRQGANEAFF
TGTGCCTGGAGTGTACCTAGACAGGGGGCTAATGAAGCTTTCTTT